This TCR beta chain stems from a study of tumor-infiltrating lymphocytes in primary liver carcinoma (dated by TCRdb to about 2017). Notes on the research overall: A few patients with histopathologically diagnosed primary liver carcinoma underwent surgical resection in China between 2015 and March 2016. Tumors of the five patients were stage T1-T3 N0M0 with maximum diameters of about 4.2 to 10 cm. A total of some 35 specimens from 5 patients underwent TCRbeta repertoire sequencing, comprising approximately 25 tumor regions, 5 adjacent noncancerous liver tissues and 5 peripheral blood samples. Each sample produced about 3.5 to 7.13 million productive TCRbeta reads, and read depth showed no significant difference between tissue types. The five patients, three men and two women aged 30 to 69 years, had hepatocellular carcinoma (four) or combined HCC and intrahepatic cholangiocarcinoma (one). Reproducibility between technical replicate repertoires was high, with correlation coefficients above 0.95 and mean shared-clone rates approximately 0.91. For each liver tumor, the study sampled five regions along with adjacent normal tissue and blood, and applied TCRbeta repertoire sequencing, expression microarrays and whole-exome sequencing. Beyond this particular receptor, the publication reports: Because the samples were bulk and unsorted, CD4+ and CD8+ T cell repertoires could not be compared. The study included only four to six patients, and the authors note findings should be validated in a larger study. Consistent with antigen-driven expansion, pairs of tumor regions showed higher repertoire overlap (mean roughly 36%) than either tumor-adjacent pairs (approximately 17%) or tumor-blood pairs (about 14%). The top 250 clones accounted for a significantly greater share of the repertoire in tumors than in blood (p = 0.039). Only the TCR beta chain was sequenced, which likely underestimates true repertoire diversity because unpaired alpha chains were not captured.

Using a constant-region primer and ProtoScript II reverse transcriptase, TCRbeta-specific cDNA was reverse-transcribed from 500 ng total RNA. TCRbeta libraries were built with three nested multiplex PCR rounds, a slightly modified ARM-PCR procedure. The first two PCR rounds used multiplex TRBV1-TRBV30 forward primers with a Cbeta reverse primer, each for about 10 cycles. Sample barcodes and Illumina adapters were added in a final 25-cycle PCR using Deep VentR polymerase. Before sequencing, amplicons of 200-500 bp were purified from gel using a QIAquick gel extraction kit. An Illumina HiSeq 2500 was used to sequence the TCRbeta amplicons with 250-bp paired-end reads. Under the source paper's analysis protocol: Trimmomatic v0.33 was used to quality-trim the reads, and FLASH v1.2.11 was used to merge paired reads so that full CDR3 sequences could be recovered. MiGEC v1.2.1b assigned V, D and J germline segments to the rearranged TCRbeta sequences. Clonotype statistics, along with Shannon-Wiener diversity indices, were calculated using VDJtools v1.0.0. Except for diversity analysis, only each sample's 250 most abundant clonotypes were used in subsequent analyses to reduce sampling bias. Clones were called with MiXCR by TCRdb after fastp trimmed the public reads at Q25, and only in-frame beta chains were retained. Each CDR3 protein gets just one entry, which takes the most common genes and DNA from the rows behind it. The authors' filters were not applied to this entry. This sample comprises 300,000 to 400,000 distinct CDR3 sequences, almost 65% of them detected only once. The leading ten clones occupy under 8% of the sample.

Remarks on this clonotype: Its antigen is still unknown. No base quality information exists; no much larger clone differs at one position.

CDR1 and CDR2 are drawn from the germline V gene (reference sequence): PRHDT, FYEKMQ. Its CDR3 holds 14 amino acids, cysteine through phenylalanine. Left in the record is the CDR3 DNA by itself, 42 bases read in frame from the first base. At the junction V is shortened by 5 bases and J by 1 base, with 12 bases in between. TRIzol reagent was used to extract blood RNA from unsorted whole blood, while the DNeasy Blood & Tissue kit provided the germline DNA. At the time of sampling, the patients had chronic HBV infection and had not received any treatment. Before surgery, four milliliters of peripheral blood were drawn into K2EDTA tubes.

This sequence uses TRBV13 and TRBJ2-7, with a weak D call of TRBD2 (6 bases match). This TCR derives from a man between 35 and 55 years old with primary liver carcinoma and hepatitis B virus infection. Sample: peripheral blood. The CDR3 is CASSARLVSYEQYF. The bases read TGTGCCAGCAGCGCCCGACTAGTTTCCTACGAGCAGTACTTC.